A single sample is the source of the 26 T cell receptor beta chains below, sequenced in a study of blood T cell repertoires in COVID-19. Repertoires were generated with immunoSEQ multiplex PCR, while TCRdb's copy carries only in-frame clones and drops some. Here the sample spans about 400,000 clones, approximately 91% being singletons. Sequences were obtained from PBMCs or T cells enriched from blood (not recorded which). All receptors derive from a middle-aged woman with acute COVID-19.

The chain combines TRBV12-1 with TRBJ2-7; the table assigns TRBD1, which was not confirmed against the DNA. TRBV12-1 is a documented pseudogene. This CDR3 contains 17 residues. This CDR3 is CASSQCPGQGLTYEQYF. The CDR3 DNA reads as TGTGCCAGCAGCCAGTGCCCGGGACAGGGACTCACCTACGAGCAGTACTTC.

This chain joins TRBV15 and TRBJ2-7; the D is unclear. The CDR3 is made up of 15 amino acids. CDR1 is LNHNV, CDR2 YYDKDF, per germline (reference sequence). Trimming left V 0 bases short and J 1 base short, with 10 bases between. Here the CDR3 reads CATSRDLSRSYEQYF. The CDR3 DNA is TGTGCCACCAGCAGAGATCTCTCGAGGTCCTACGAGCAGTACTTC.

The CDR3 bases are TGTGCCAGCAGCGCAGGAGGGGGCTTGGGGGAAAAACTGTTTTTT. It codes for CASSAGGGLGEKLFF. J is TRBJ1-4 and V is TRBV5-6, with 7 bases fitting TRBD1. CDR3 length: 15 residues. CDR1 and CDR2 from the germline V gene are SGHDT and YYEEEE. V gave up 4 bases and J gave up 8 bases; unmatched junction bases: 11.

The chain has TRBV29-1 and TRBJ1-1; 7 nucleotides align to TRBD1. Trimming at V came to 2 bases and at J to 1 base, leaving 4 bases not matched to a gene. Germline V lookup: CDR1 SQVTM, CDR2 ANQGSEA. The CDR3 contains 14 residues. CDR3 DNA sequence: TGCAGCGTTGAAACGGGACAGAGGAACACTGAAGCTTTCTTT. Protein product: CSVETGQRNTEAFF.

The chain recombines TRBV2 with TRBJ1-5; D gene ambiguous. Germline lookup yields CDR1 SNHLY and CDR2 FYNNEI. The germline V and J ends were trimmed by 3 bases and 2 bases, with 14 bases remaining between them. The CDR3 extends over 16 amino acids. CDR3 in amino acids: CASSEFRGRGNQPQHF. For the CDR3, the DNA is TGTGCCAGCAGTGAGTTCCGGGGTCGAGGCAATCAGCCCCAGCATTTT. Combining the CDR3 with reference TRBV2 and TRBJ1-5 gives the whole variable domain EPEVTQTPSHQVTQMGQEVILRCVPISNHLYFYWYRQILGQKVEFLVSFYNNEISEKSEIFDDQFSVERPDGSNFTLKIRSTKLEDSAMYFCASSEFRGRGNQPQHFGDGTRLSIL.

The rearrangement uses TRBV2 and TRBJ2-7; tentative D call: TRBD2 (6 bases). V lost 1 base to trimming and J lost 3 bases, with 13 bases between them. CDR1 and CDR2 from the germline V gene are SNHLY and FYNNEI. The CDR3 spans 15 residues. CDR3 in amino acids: CASSEGSGYHYEQYF. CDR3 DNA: TGTGCCAGCAGTGAAGGTAGCGGTTACCACTACGAGCAGTACTTC.

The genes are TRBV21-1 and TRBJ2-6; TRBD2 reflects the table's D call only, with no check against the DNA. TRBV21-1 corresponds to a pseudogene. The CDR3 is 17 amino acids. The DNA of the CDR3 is TGTGCCAGCAGCAAAGGAAGCGGGAGCTCTGGGGCCAACGTCCTGACTTTC. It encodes CASSKGSGSSGANVLTF.

For the CDR3, the DNA is TGTGCCAGCACTGACAGGGAGACCCAGTACTTC. This codes for CASTDRETQYF. V usage is TRBV6-6 and J usage is TRBJ2-5; possibly TRBD1 for D (6 bases). CDR3 length: 11 residues. Germline loops: CDR1 MNHNY, CDR2 SVGAGI (reference sequence). V lost 7 bases and J 5 bases, leaving 8 bases between the germline ends.

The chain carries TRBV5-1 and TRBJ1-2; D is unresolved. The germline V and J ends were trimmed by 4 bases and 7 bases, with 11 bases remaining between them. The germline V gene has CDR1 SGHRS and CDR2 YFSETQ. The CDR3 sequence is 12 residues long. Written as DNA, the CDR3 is TGCGCCAGCAGCGAGGGAGTAAGTGGCTACACCTTC. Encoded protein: CASSEGVSGYTF.

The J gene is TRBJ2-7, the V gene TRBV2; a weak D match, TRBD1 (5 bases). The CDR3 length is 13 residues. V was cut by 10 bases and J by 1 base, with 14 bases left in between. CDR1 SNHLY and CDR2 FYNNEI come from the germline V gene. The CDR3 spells CATGNRFSYEQYF. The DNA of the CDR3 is TGTGCCACTGGCAACAGGTTTTCCTACGAGCAGTACTTC. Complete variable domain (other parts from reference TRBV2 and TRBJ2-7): EPEVTQTPSHQVTQMGQEVILRCVPISNHLYFYWYRQILGQKVEFLVSFYNNEISEKSEIFDDQFSVERPDGSNFTLKIRSTKLEDSAMYFCATGNRFSYEQYFGPGTRLTVT.

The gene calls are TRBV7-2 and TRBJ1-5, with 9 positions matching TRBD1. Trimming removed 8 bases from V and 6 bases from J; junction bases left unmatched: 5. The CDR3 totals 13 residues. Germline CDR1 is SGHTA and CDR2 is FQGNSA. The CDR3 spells CASGDREGQPQHF. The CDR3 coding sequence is TGTGCCAGCGGGGACAGGGAGGGTCAGCCCCAGCATTTT.

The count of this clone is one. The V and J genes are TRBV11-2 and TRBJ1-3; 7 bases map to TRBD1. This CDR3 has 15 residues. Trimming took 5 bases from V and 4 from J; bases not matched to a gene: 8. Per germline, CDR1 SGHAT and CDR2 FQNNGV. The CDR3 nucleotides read TGTGCCAGCAGCCGCTCGACAGGGCCAGGAAACACCATATATTTT. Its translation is CASSRSTGPGNTIYF. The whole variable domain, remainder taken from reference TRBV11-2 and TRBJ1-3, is EAGVAQSPRYKIIEKRQSVAFWCNPISGHATLYWYQQILGQGPKLLIQFQNNGVVDDSQLPKDRFSAERLKGVDSTLKIQPAKLEDSAVYLCASSRSTGPGNTIYFGEGSWLTVV.

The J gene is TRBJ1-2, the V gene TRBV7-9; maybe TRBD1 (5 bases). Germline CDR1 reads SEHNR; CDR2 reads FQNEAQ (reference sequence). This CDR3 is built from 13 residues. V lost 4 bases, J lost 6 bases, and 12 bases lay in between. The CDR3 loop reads CASSSGAGNGYTF. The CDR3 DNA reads TGTGCCAGCAGCTCTGGGGCAGGGAATGGCTACACCTTC.

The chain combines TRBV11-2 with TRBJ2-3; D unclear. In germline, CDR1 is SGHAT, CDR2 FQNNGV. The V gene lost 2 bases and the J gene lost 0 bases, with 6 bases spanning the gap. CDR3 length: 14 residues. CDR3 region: CASSLFPSTDTQYF. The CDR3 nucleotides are TGTGCCAGCAGCTTATTTCCTAGCACAGATACGCAGTATTTT. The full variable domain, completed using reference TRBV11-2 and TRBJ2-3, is EAGVAQSPRYKIIEKRQSVAFWCNPISGHATLYWYQQILGQGPKLLIQFQNNGVVDDSQLPKDRFSAERLKGVDSTLKIQPAKLEDSAVYLCASSLFPSTDTQYFGPGTRLTVL.

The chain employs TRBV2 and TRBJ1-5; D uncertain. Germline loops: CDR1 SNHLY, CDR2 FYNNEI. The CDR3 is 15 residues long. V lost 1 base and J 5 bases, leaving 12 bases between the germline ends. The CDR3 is CASSEGRVGDQPQHF. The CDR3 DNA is TGTGCCAGCAGTGAAGGAAGGGTCGGGGATCAGCCCCAGCATTTT.

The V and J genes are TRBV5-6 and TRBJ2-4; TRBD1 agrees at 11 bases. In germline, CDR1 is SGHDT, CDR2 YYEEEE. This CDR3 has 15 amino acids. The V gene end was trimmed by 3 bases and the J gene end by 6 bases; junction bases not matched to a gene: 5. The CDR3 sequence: CASSSGGTGGNIQYF. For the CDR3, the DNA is TGTGCCAGCAGCTCAGGCGGGACAGGGGGAAACATTCAGTACTTC.

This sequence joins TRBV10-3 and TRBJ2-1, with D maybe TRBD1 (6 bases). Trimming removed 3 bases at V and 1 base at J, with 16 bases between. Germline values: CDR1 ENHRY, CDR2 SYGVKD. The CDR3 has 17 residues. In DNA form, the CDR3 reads TGTGCCATCAGTGATACAGACAGGATCAAATCCTACAATGAGCAGTTCTTC. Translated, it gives CAISDTDRIKSYNEQFF.

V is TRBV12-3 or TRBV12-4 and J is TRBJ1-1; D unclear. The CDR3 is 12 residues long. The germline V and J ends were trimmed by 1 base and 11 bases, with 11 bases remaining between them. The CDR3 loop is CASSLGYVEAFF. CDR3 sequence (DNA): TGTGCCAGCAGTTTAGGGTACGTAGAGGCTTTCTTT.

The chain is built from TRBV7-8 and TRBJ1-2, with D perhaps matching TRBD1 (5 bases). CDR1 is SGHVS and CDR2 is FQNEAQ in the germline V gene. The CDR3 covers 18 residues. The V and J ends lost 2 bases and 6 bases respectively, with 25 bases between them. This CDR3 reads CASSLINSGPYSGNGYTF. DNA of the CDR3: TGTGCCAGCAGCTTAATCAATTCCGGGCCGTACTCAGGGAATGGCTACACCTTC.

CDR3 residues: CASSTDRGHGQETQYF. The CDR3 DNA follows: TGTGCCAGCAGCACCGACAGGGGGCACGGTCAAGAGACCCAGTACTTC. This chain joins TRBV5-4 and TRBJ2-5; TRBD1 agrees at 10 bases. CDR3 size: 16 residues. Trimming took 4 bases from V and 2 from J; bases not matched to a gene: 8. Germline-derived CDR1 and CDR2 are SGHNT and YYREEE (reference sequence).

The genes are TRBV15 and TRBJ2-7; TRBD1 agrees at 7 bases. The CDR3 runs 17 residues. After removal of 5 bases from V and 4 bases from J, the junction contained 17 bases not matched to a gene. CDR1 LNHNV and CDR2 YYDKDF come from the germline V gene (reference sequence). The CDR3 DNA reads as TGTGCCACCAGCCCAAGCATTGGGCAGGGGGTAGTTTACGAGCAGTACTTC. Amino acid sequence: CATSPSIGQGVVYEQYF.

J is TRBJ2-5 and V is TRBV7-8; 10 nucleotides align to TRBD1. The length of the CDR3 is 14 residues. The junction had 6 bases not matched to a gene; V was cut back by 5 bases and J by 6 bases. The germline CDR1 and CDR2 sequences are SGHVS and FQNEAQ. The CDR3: CASSRDRGGQTQYF. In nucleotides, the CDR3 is TGTGCCAGCAGCCGGGACAGGGGAGGTCAGACCCAGTACTTC.

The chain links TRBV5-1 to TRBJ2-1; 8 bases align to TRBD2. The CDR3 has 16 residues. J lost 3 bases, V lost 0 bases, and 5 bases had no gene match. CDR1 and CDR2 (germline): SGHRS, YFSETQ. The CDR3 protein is CASSLGTGLGYNEQFF. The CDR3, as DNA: TGCGCCAGCAGCTTGGGTACGGGACTAGGCTACAATGAGCAGTTCTTC. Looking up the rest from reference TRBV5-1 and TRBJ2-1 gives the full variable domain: KAGVTQTPRYLIKTRGQQVTLSCSPISGHRSVSWYQQTPGQGLQFLFEYFSETQRNKGNFPGRFSGRQFSNSRSEMNVSTLELGDSALYLCASSLGTGLGYNEQFFGPGTRLTVL.

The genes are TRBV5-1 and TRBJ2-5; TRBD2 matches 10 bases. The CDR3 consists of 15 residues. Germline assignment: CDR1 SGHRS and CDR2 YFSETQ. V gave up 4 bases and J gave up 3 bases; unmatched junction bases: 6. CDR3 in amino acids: CASSRSGGAKETQYF. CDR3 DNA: TGCGCCAGCAGCCGAAGCGGGGGGGCGAAAGAGACCCAGTACTTC.

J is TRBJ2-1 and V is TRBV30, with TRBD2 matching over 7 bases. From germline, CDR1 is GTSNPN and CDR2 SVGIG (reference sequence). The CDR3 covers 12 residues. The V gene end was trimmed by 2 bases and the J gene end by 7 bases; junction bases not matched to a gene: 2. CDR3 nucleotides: TGTGCCTGGAGTTTACTAGCGAATGAGCAGTTCTTC. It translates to CAWSLLANEQFF.

The chain's CDR3 is CASSLTGRRGYTF. The DNA for the CDR3 is TGTGCCAGCAGCTTGACAGGGCGTCGCGGCTACACCTTC. The chain joins TRBV5-8 to TRBJ1-2; D might be TRBD1 (6 bases). CDR1 and CDR2 from the germline V gene are SGHTS and YDEGEE. CDR3 length: 13 amino acids. Trimming cost V 1 base and J 8 bases, with 12 bases left between them.